The T cell receptor beta chain under discussion was sequenced for a study of graft-versus-host responses after intestinal transplantation. Study information: Recipients had transplants, and these were multivisceral, liver-intestinal, or isolated intestinal. Uniformly, recipients were administered anti-thymocyte globulin induction with subsequent tacrolimus and steroids for roughly three years.

Study findings and constraints: Early declines in HvG clones that occurred post-transplant were associated with peak circulating GvH clone levels. Recipient-marrow GvH clones were detected, some having first appeared in ileum or blood.

This clone was seen only once. As yet, its antigen is unknown. V lost 3 bases to trimming and J lost 6 bases, with 15 bases between them. CDR1 and CDR2 from the germline V gene are SEHNR and FQNEAQ (reference sequence). The CDR3 totals 14 residues. TCRdb's table, derived via immunoSEQ multiplex PCR, lists solely in-frame clones and lacks some. This sample yields under 50,000 clones, of which approximately 95% are seen a single time; about 3.6% belongs to the top ten. The chain links TRBV7-9 to TRBJ2-7; tentatively, D is TRBD2 (7 bases). Sequencing used PBMCs, obtained 700 to 750 days after intestinal transplantation. The clonotype comes from a human patient who received an intestinal transplant, so some T cells may come from the graft donor. The CDR3 is CASSLGRGAGEQYF. The CDR3 coding sequence is TGTGCCAGCAGCTTGGGTCGGGGGGCAGGCGAGCAGTACTTC.